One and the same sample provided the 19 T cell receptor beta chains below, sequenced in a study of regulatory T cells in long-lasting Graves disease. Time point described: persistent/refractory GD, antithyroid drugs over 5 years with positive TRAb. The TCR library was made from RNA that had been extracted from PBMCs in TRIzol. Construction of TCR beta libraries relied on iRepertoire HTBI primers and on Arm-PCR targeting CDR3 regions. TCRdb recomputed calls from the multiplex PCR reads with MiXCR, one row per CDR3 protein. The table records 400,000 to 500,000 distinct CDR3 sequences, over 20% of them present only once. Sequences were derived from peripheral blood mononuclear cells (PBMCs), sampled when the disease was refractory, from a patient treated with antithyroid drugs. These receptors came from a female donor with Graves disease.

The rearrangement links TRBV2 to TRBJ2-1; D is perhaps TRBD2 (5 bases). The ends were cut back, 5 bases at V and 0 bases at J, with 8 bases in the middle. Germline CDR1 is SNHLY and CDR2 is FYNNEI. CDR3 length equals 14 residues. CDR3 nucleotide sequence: TGTGCCAGCAGTACCGCGGGCTCCTACAATGAGCAGTTCTTC. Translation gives CASSTAGSYNEQFF.

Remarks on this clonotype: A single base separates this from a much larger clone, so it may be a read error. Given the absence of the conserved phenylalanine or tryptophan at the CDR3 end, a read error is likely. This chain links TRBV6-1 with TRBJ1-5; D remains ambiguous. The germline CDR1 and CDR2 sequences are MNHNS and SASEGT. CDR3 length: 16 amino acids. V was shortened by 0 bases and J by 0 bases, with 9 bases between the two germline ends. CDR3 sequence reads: CASSEAISYSNQPQHS. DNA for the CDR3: TGTGCCAGCAGTGAAGCGATAAGCTATAGCAATCAGCCCCAGCATTCT.

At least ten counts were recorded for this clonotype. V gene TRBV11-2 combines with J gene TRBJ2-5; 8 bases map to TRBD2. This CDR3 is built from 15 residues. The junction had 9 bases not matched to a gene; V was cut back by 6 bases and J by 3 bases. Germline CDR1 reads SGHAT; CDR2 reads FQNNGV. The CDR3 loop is CASSGPLAGKETQYF. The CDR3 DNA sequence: TGTGCCAGCAGTGGACCCCTAGCGGGTAAAGAGACCCAGTACTTC. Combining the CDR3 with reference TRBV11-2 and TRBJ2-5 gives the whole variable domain EAGVAQSPRYKIIEKRQSVAFWCNPISGHATLYWYQQILGQGPKLLIQFQNNGVVDDSQLPKDRFSAERLKGVDSTLKIQPAKLEDSAVYLCASSGPLAGKETQYFGPGTRLLVL.

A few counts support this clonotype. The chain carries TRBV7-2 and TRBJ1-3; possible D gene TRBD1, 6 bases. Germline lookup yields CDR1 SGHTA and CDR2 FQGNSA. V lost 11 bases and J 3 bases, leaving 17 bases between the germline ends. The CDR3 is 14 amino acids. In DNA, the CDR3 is TGTGCCGCGGCCTGGGGGGCTTTTGGAAACACCATATATTTT. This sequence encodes CAAAWGAFGNTIYF.

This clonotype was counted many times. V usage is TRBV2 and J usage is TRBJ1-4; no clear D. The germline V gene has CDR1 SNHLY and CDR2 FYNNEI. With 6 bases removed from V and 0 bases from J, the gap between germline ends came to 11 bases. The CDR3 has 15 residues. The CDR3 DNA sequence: TGTGCCAGCAGCCGAGTGGCGGCAACTAATGAAAAACTGTTTTTT. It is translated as CASSRVAATNEKLFF.

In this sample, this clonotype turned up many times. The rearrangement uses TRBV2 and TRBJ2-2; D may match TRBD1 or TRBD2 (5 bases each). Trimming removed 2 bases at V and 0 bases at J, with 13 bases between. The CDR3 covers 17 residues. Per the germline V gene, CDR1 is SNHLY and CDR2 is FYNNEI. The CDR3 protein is CASSELGELANTGELFF. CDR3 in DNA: TGTGCCAGCAGTGAACTGGGGGAACTCGCGAACACCGGGGAGCTGTTTTTT. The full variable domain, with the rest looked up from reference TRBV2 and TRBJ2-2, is EPEVTQTPSHQVTQMGQEVILRCVPISNHLYFYWYRQILGQKVEFLVSFYNNEISEKSEIFDDQFSVERPDGSNFTLKIRSTKLEDSAMYFCASSELGELANTGELFFGEGSRLTVL.

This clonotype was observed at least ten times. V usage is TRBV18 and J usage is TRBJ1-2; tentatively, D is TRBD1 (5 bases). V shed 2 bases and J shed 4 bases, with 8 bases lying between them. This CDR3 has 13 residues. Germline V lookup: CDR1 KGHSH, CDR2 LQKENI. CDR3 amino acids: CASSPSDTYGYTF. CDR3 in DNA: TGTGCCAGCTCACCATCGGACACCTATGGCTACACCTTC.

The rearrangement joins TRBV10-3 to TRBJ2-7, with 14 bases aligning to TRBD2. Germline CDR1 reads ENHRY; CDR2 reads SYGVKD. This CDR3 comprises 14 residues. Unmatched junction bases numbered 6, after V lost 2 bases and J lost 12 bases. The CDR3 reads CAISEGLAGGRRYF. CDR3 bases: TGTGCCATCAGTGAGGGACTAGCGGGAGGCCGGCGGTACTTC.

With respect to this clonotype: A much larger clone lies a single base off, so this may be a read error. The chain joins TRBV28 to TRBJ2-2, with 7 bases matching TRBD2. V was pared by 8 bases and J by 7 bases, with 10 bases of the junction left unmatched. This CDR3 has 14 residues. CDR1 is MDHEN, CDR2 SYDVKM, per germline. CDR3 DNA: TGTGCCAGCCTATCGGGAGGAATGATCGGGGAGCTGTTTTTT. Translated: CASLSGGMIGELFF.

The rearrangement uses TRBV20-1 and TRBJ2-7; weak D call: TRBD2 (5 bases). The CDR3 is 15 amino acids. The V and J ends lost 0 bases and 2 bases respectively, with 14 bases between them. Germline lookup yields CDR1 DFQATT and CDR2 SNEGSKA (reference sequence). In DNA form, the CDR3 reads TGCAGTGCTAGAGATGGTAGGACTTCAACCTACGAGCAGTACTTC. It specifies CSARDGRTSTYEQYF.

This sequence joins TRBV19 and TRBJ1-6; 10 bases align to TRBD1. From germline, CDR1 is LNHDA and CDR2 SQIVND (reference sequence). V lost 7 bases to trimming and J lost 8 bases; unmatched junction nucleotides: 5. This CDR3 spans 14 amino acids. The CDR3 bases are TGTGCCAGTAAAGCCGGGACAGGGGATTCACCCCTCCACTTT. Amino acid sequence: CASKAGTGDSPLHF.

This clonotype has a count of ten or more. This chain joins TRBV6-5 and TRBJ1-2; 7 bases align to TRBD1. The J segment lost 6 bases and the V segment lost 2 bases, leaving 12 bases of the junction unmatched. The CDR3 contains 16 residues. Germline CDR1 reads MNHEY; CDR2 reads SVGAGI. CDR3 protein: CASSYRQSDRRHGYTF. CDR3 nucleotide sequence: TGTGCCAGCAGTTACCGCCAATCGGACAGGAGGCATGGCTACACCTTC.

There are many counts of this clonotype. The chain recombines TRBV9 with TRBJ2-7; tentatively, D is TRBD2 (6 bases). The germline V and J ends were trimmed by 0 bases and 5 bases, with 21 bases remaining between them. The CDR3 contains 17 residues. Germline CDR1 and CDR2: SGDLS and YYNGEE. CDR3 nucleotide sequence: TGTGCCAGCAGCGTAGCCCCTAGTCCGCCGGGAGAGAACGAGCAGTACTTC. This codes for CASSVAPSPPGENEQYF.

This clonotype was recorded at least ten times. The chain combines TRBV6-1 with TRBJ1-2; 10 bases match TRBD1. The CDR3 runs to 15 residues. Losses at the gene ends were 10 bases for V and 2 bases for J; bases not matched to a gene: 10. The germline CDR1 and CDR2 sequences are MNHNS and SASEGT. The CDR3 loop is CATSGTGALNYGYTF. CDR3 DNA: TGTGCCACCTCGGGGACAGGGGCCCTAAACTATGGCTACACCTTC.

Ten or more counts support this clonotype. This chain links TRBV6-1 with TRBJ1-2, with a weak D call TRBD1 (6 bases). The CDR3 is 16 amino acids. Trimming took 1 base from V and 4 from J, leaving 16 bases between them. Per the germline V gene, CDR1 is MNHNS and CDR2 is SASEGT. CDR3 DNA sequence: TGTGCCAGCAGTGAAGAAAGACAGGACCTACTCTATGGCTACACCTTC. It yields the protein CASSEERQDLLYGYTF.

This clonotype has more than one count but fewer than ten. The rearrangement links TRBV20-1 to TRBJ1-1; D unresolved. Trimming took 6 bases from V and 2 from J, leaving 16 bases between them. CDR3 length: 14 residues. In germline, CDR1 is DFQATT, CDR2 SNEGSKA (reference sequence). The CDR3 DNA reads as TGCAGTGCCAGACGTGGAGGGAGTAACACTGAAGCTTTCTTT. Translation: CSARRGGSNTEAFF.

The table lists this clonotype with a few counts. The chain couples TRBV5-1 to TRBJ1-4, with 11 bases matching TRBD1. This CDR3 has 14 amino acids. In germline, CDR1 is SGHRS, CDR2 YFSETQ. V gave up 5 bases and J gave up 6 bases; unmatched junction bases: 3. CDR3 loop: CASREGQGDEKLFF. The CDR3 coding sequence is TGCGCCAGCAGAGAGGGACAGGGGGATGAAAAACTGTTTTTT.

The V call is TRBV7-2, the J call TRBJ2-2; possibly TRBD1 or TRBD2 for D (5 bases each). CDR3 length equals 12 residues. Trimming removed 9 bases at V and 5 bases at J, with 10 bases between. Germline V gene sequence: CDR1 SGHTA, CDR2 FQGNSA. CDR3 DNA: TGTGCCAGTTGGGGCGGGACCGGGGAGCTGTTTTTT. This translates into CASWGGTGELFF.

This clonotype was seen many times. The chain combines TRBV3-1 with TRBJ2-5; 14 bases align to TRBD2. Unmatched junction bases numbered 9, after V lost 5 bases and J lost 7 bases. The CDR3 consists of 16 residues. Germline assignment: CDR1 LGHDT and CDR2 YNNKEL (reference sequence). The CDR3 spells CASSTRLAGGPGTQYF. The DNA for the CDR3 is TGTGCCAGCAGCACCCGACTAGCGGGAGGGCCGGGGACCCAGTACTTC.